The 31 T cell receptor beta chains presented below share a single source sample, sequenced in a study of response to subunit inactivated influenza vaccine. TCRdb redid the calling of the RT-PCR reads with MiXCR, one entry per CDR3 protein. Among 530,000 or so distinct CDR3 sequences listed, 12% to 15% were seen once. The sequences come from PBMCs from blood, collected about 12 days after vaccination. These receptors all come from a middle-aged man who received an inactivated influenza vaccine.

This clonotype has a handful of counts. The chain links TRBV28 to TRBJ2-3, with 8 bases lining up with TRBD1. J gave up 7 bases and V 3 bases, and 9 bases lay outside the gene matches. Germline CDR1 and CDR2: MDHEN and SYDVKM. The CDR3 has 15 residues. CDR3: CASSLDRVLVHTQYF. CDR3 sequence (DNA): TGTGCCAGCAGTTTGGACAGGGTGTTAGTCCATACGCAGTATTTT.

This clonotype was recorded many times. This sequence joins TRBV5-1 and TRBJ1-1, with 9 bases fitting TRBD1. The germline V gene has CDR1 SGHRS and CDR2 YFSETQ. This CDR3 region has 16 residues. The V gene end was trimmed by 0 bases and the J gene end by 0 bases; junction bases not matched to a gene: 3. The CDR3 region has the DNA TGCGCCAGCAGCTTGGGGACAGGGGCCATGAACACTGAAGCTTTCTTT. Translating it yields CASSLGTGAMNTEAFF.

The chain couples TRBV2 to TRBJ2-7, with 8 bases lining up with TRBD2. CDR3 length: 19 amino acids. After removal of 5 bases from V and 1 base from J, the junction contained 19 bases not matched to a gene. The germline V gene has CDR1 SNHLY and CDR2 FYNNEI. The CDR3 spells CASSKPLGASGLLSYEQYF. As DNA, the CDR3 is TGTGCCAGCAGTAAACCGCTTGGGGCTAGCGGGTTGCTATCCTACGAGCAGTACTTC.

V and J are TRBV11-2 and TRBJ2-3; TRBD1 is a possible D gene (6 bases). Trimming stripped 0 bases from V and 1 base from J, with 20 bases between. Germline CDR1 is SGHAT and CDR2 is FQNNGV. This CDR3 has 19 amino acids. CDR3 in amino acids: CASSLDYARGGRGTDTQYF. CDR3 DNA: TGTGCCAGCAGCTTAGATTACGCTCGAGGGGGTCGGGGCACAGATACGCAGTATTTT. Based on the CDR3 plus reference TRBV11-2 and TRBJ2-3, the full variable domain is EAGVAQSPRYKIIEKRQSVAFWCNPISGHATLYWYQQILGQGPKLLIQFQNNGVVDDSQLPKDRFSAERLKGVDSTLKIQPAKLEDSAVYLCASSLDYARGGRGTDTQYFGPGTRLTVL.

Only a few counts were recorded for this clonotype. The V call is TRBV4-2, the J call TRBJ2-5; weak D call: TRBD2 (5 bases). The CDR3 spans 14 residues. V lost 3 bases and J lost 5, with 13 bases in between. Per germline, CDR1 LGHNA and CDR2 YNFKEQ. CDR3 amino acids: CASSQGSSLETQYF. The DNA of the CDR3 is TGTGCCAGCAGCCAGGGCTCTAGCCTGGAGACCCAGTACTTC.

This rearrangement joins TRBV5-1 to TRBJ2-4; D is perhaps TRBD1 (6 bases). The CDR3 sequence is 16 residues long. Germline V gene sequence: CDR1 SGHRS, CDR2 YFSETQ. V lost 4 bases and J 0 bases, leaving 14 bases between the germline ends. The CDR3 sequence is CASSQTGSLAKNIQYF. CDR3 sequence (DNA): TGCGCCAGCAGCCAGACAGGAAGCCTAGCCAAAAACATTCAGTACTTC.

This rearrangement joins TRBV28 to TRBJ2-4; D is unclear. V lost 4 bases and J 12 bases, leaving 13 bases between the germline ends. The CDR3 covers 12 residues. CDR1 is MDHEN, CDR2 SYDVKM, per germline. CDR3 in DNA: TGTGCCAGCAGTTCGTATCGTGGAGCTCAGTACTTC. Its protein product is CASSSYRGAQYF. Complete variable domain (other parts from reference TRBV28 and TRBJ2-4): DVKVTQSSRYLVKRTGEKVFLECVQDMDHENMFWYRQDPGLGLRLIYFSYDVKMKEKGDIPEGYSVSREKKERFSLILESASTNQTSMYLCASSSYRGAQYFGAGTRLSVL.

DNA of the CDR3: TGTGCCAGCAGCCCAGGGGTGATAGGGAATTCACCCCTCCACTTT. Its translation is CASSPGVIGNSPLHF. The chain is built from TRBV5-5 and TRBJ1-6; tentative D call: TRBD1 (6 bases). The CDR3 has 15 residues. Deletions cut 4 bases from V and 7 bases from J, with 15 bases between. Germline values: CDR1 SGHKS, CDR2 YYEKEE (reference sequence). The variable domain in full, with the rest retrieved from reference TRBV5-5 and TRBJ1-6, is DAGVTQSPTHLIKTRGQQVTLRCSPISGHKSVSWYQQVLGQGPQFIFQYYEKEERGRGNFPDRFSARQFPNYSSELNVNALLLGDSALYLCASSPGVIGNSPLHFGNGTRLTVT.

In its sample, this clonotype was seen a few times. The chain recombines TRBV28 with TRBJ1-1; maybe TRBD1 (6 bases). V dropped 6 bases and J dropped 8 bases, with 19 bases sitting between them. CDR3 length: 14 amino acids. Germline assignment: CDR1 MDHEN and CDR2 SYDVKM. The DNA for the CDR3 is TGTGCCAGCAGACAAGGACAGCTCTTCGTCGAAGCTTTCTTT. This translates into CASRQGQLFVEAFF.

The chain links TRBV6-5 to TRBJ1-6, with a weak D call TRBD1 (5 bases). Germline CDR1 is MNHEY and CDR2 is SVGAGI. This CDR3 has 14 amino acids. V lost 4 bases and J 5 bases, leaving 9 bases between the germline ends. The CDR3 DNA reads TGTGCCAGCAGTTGGGACCCCCATAATTCACCCCTCCACTTT. Its translation: CASSWDPHNSPLHF.

The CDR3 is CASSAGGAGVYYEQYF. In nucleotides, the CDR3 is TGCGCCAGCAGCGCCGGAGGGGCGGGAGTTTACTACGAGCAGTACTTC. This chain connects TRBV5-1 to TRBJ2-7; TRBD2 agrees at 7 bases. Germline V lookup: CDR1 SGHRS, CDR2 YFSETQ. V trimming: 4 bases; J trimming: 3 bases; junction bases outside the gene matches: 13. The CDR3 is 16 amino acids.

The chain is built from TRBV3-1 and TRBJ2-1; D may correspond to TRBD1 or TRBD2 (5 bases each). CDR1 LGHDT and CDR2 YNNKEL come from the germline V gene (reference sequence). The CDR3 loop spans 14 amino acids. V was clipped by 1 base and J by 6 bases, with 10 bases between them. This chain's CDR3 is CASSQGPGTNEQFF. The CDR3 bases are TGTGCCAGCAGCCAAGGCCCGGGGACCAATGAGCAGTTCTTC.

This clonotype was counted a few times. The chain combines TRBV4-3 with TRBJ2-7; 13 nucleotides match TRBD2. The germline gives CDR1 LGHNA, CDR2 YSLEER. V shed 5 bases and J 6 bases; nucleotides not matched to a gene: 10. The length of the CDR3 is 16 residues. CDR3 sequence (DNA): TGCGCCAGCAGCGTTGGGACTAGCGGGACCACCCTCGAGCAGTACTTC. As protein: CASSVGTSGTTLEQYF.

V gene TRBV12-3 or TRBV12-4 combines with J gene TRBJ1-2; D unclear. The CDR3 contains 14 residues. V was pared by 6 bases and J by 0 bases, with 11 bases between. In DNA form, the CDR3 reads TGTGCCAGCAGACAAGGGCCAGCTAACTATGGCTACACCTTC. It encodes CASRQGPANYGYTF.

The V and J genes are TRBV5-1 and TRBJ1-1, with D uncertain. The V gene lost 3 bases and the J gene lost 2 bases, with 14 bases spanning the gap. Germline V CDR1 and CDR2: SGHRS, YFSETQ. There are 15 residues in the CDR3. This CDR3 reads CASSSSRRRNTEAFF. DNA of the CDR3: TGCGCCAGCAGCTCATCACGCAGGCGAAACACTGAAGCTTTCTTT.

V usage is TRBV4-1 and J usage is TRBJ2-2, with 7 bases fitting TRBD2. CDR1 and CDR2 (germline): MGHRA, YSYEKL. With V trimmed by 4 bases and J by 1 base, 6 bases remained unmatched. The CDR3 is made up of 16 amino acids. CDR3 in amino acids: CASSLGDYQNTGELFF. In nucleotides, the CDR3 is TGCGCCAGCAGCCTGGGGGACTATCAGAACACCGGGGAGCTGTTTTTT.

Details on this clonotype: A much larger clonotype is one base distant, so this may be a read error. The chain combines TRBV7-9 with TRBJ2-1; tentatively, D is TRBD2 (6 bases). Germline V gene lookup returns CDR1 SEHNR and CDR2 FQNEAQ (reference sequence). The CDR3 contains 11 residues. The V end was cut by 4 bases, the J end by 8 bases, with 6 bases between. The CDR3 sequence: CASSWGDEQFF. The CDR3 DNA follows: TGTGCCAGCAGCTGGGGGGATGAGCAGTTCTTC.

Only a few counts were recorded for this clonotype. The V gene is TRBV7-9, the J gene TRBJ2-5; TRBD1 agrees at 9 bases. V dropped 5 bases and J dropped 4; count of bases not matched to a gene: 5. From germline, CDR1 is SEHNR and CDR2 FQNEAQ (reference sequence). The CDR3 runs 14 residues. The CDR3 DNA is TGTGCCAGCAGCACCCTGACAGGGGGAGAGACCCAGTACTTC. Translating gives CASSTLTGGETQYF.

This clonotype turned up a few times. The V gene is TRBV2, the J gene TRBJ2-1; possibly TRBD1 or TRBD2 for D (5 bases each). This CDR3 comprises 12 residues. Per the germline V gene, CDR1 is SNHLY and CDR2 is FYNNEI. V was clipped by 6 bases and J by 7 bases, with 10 bases between them. The DNA of the CDR3 is TGTGCCAGCAGGGGGCCGGGGAATGAGCAGTTCTTC. Its protein product is CASRGPGNEQFF. The full variable domain, with the rest looked up from reference TRBV2 and TRBJ2-1, is EPEVTQTPSHQVTQMGQEVILRCVPISNHLYFYWYRQILGQKVEFLVSFYNNEISEKSEIFDDQFSVERPDGSNFTLKIRSTKLEDSAMYFCASRGPGNEQFFGPGTRLTVL.

The chain carries TRBV5-1 and TRBJ2-3, with 7 nucleotides matching TRBD2. The germline V gene has CDR1 SGHRS and CDR2 YFSETQ. The V segment lost 1 base and the J segment 3 bases; nucleotides outside the gene matches: 8. This CDR3 has 16 residues. The CDR3 DNA reads TGCGCCAGCAGCTTGAACGGCGGGAGTTTGACAGATACGCAGTATTTT. Protein: CASSLNGGSLTDTQYF.

The V call is TRBV10-3, the J call TRBJ2-3, with D possibly matching TRBD1 (7 bases). CDR1 and CDR2 from the germline V gene are ENHRY and SYGVKD. This CDR3 region has 15 residues. V was trimmed by 3 bases and J by 2 bases, leaving 12 bases between them. For the CDR3, the DNA is TGTGCCATCAGTGACTCAGGGGGGCACACAGATACGCAGTATTTT. Its protein product is CAISDSGGHTDTQYF.

This clonotype appeared a few times. This chain joins TRBV7-2 and TRBJ2-1; 9 bases map to TRBD2. V lost 5 bases to trimming and J lost 3 bases; unmatched junction nucleotides: 5. The CDR3 is 15 amino acids. CDR1 is SGHTA and CDR2 is FQGNSA in the germline V gene. CDR3 bases: TGTGCCAGCAGCCAAACTAGCGGGCACTACAATGAGCAGTTCTTC. This sequence encodes CASSQTSGHYNEQFF.

V usage is TRBV6-2 or TRBV6-3 and J usage is TRBJ2-2; tentative D call: TRBD2 (5 bases). There are 14 residues in the CDR3. Trimming removed 5 bases from V and 4 bases from J, with 11 bases in between. Germline V CDR1 and CDR2: MNHEY, SVGEGT. In nucleotides, the CDR3 is TGTGCCAGCAGTGGTCCCCGGGGCACCGGGGAGCTGTTTTTT. It translates to CASSGPRGTGELFF.

This clonotype has a count of ten or more. J is TRBJ1-6 and V is TRBV12-3 or TRBV12-4; TRBD1 matches 8 bases. The CDR3 runs 14 residues. Germline trimming cut 6 bases from V and 10 bases from J; bases unmatched to any gene: 8. The CDR3 loop reads CASSLTGGGSPLHF. The CDR3 region has the DNA TGTGCCAGCAGCCTCACAGGGGGTGGATCACCCCTCCACTTT.

This clonotype was detected many times. This rearrangement joins TRBV5-8 to TRBJ1-5, with D maybe TRBD1 (6 bases). The germline CDR1 and CDR2 sequences are SGHTS and YDEGEE. The V and J ends lost 0 bases and 5 bases respectively, with 12 bases between them. The CDR3 loop spans 15 amino acids. The CDR3 bases are TGTGCCAGCAGCTTGGATTTTGGGGGCCATCAGCCCCAGCATTTT. Amino acid sequence: CASSLDFGGHQPQHF.

This clonotype showed up just a few times. The chain couples TRBV20-1 to TRBJ1-5; D gene uncertain. The CDR3 extends over 15 amino acids. The germline V and J ends were trimmed by 1 base and 0 bases, with 10 bases remaining between them. In germline, CDR1 is DFQATT, CDR2 SNEGSKA (reference sequence). The CDR3 reads CSARAPVYSNQPQHF. CDR3 DNA sequence: TGCAGTGCTAGAGCGCCGGTTTATAGCAATCAGCCCCAGCATTTT.

The rearrangement links TRBV7-9 to TRBJ1-1; 7 bases fit TRBD1. This CDR3 is built from 14 residues. Germline CDR1 and CDR2: SEHNR and FQNEAQ (reference sequence). The V segment lost 7 bases and the J segment 0 bases; nucleotides outside the gene matches: 5. CDR3 amino acids: CASTLQGLNTEAFF. CDR3 bases: TGTGCCAGCACCCTACAGGGGTTGAACACTGAAGCTTTCTTT.

This clonotype was recorded a few times. This sequence joins TRBV20-1 and TRBJ2-1; maybe TRBD1 (5 bases). Germline assignment: CDR1 DFQATT and CDR2 SNEGSKA (reference sequence). There are 15 residues in the CDR3. The V end lost 3 bases, the J end lost 0 bases, and 12 bases lay between the germline ends. The CDR3 here is CSASTGASSYNEQFF. The CDR3 DNA sequence: TGCAGTGCTAGTACAGGCGCAAGCTCCTACAATGAGCAGTTCTTC.

The CDR3 DNA follows: TGTGCCAGCAGCTTAGCCCCTCTACCTCACACTGAAGCTTTCTTT. Translating gives CASSLAPLPHTEAFF. The rearrangement links TRBV7-2 to TRBJ1-1; no reliable D call. The CDR3 is made up of 15 amino acids. V was shortened by 0 bases and J by 3 bases, with 11 bases between the two germline ends. The V gene's germline CDR1 is SGHTA and CDR2 FQGNSA. The whole variable domain, filled in from reference TRBV7-2 and TRBJ1-1, reads GAGVSQSPSNKVTEKGKDVELRCDPISGHTALYWYRQSLGQGLEFLIYFQGNSAPDKSGLPSDRFSAERTGGSVSTLTIQRTQQEDSAVYLCASSLAPLPHTEAFFGQGTRLTVV.

This clonotype showed up many times. The V call is TRBV5-5, the J call TRBJ2-7, with 8 nucleotides matching TRBD1. CDR1 is SGHKS, CDR2 YYEKEE, per germline (reference sequence). V dropped 2 bases and J dropped 0; count of bases not matched to a gene: 4. This CDR3 comprises 15 residues. The CDR3 DNA sequence: TGTGCCAGCAGCTTCCCGGGACAGGTCTCCTACGAGCAGTACTTC. Translating gives CASSFPGQVSYEQYF.

This clonotype was recorded a few times. The chain uses TRBV12-3 or TRBV12-4 and TRBJ1-2; TRBD1 agrees at 7 bases. V was pared by 4 bases and J by 4 bases, with 12 bases of the junction left unmatched. The CDR3 sequence is 16 residues long. DNA for the CDR3: TGTGCCAGCAGTTCGAGACAGGGCACCGGCGGCTATGGCTACACCTTC. Translated: CASSSRQGTGGYGYTF.